What follows are 31 T cell receptor beta chains derived from one specimen sequenced in a study of technical replicates of blood from a few donors. Using immunoSEQ multiplex PCR, the repertoire was profiled, and TCRdb retains in-frame clones only, with some absent. The data contain more than 90,000 clones, 95% of them singletons. Sequencing was performed on T cells isolated from PBMCs. Every receptor here comes from a human donor in good health.

The chain recombines TRBV7-9 with TRBJ2-7, with D maybe TRBD1 (6 bases). The CDR3 spans 13 residues. CDR1 is SEHNR and CDR2 is FQNEAQ in the germline V gene (reference sequence). The V and J ends lost 2 bases and 7 bases respectively, with 12 bases between them. CDR3 loop: CASSLQGRVEQYF. The CDR3 nucleotides are TGTGCCAGCAGCTTACAGGGGCGGGTTGAGCAGTACTTC.

For the CDR3, the DNA is TGTGCCAGCAGTTACCCGAGCCTTGGCTCTGGAAACACCATATATTTT. Translation gives CASSYPSLGSGNTIYF. This chain uses TRBV6-6 with TRBJ1-3; D unresolved. CDR3 length: 16 residues. Between the trimmed V and J ends, which lost 2 bases and 0 bases, there was a span of 11 bases. Germline V gene lookup returns CDR1 MNHNY and CDR2 SVGAGI (reference sequence).

The J gene is TRBJ1-5, the V gene TRBV10-2; D remains ambiguous. Germline V gene lookup returns CDR1 WSHSY and CDR2 SAAADI. The CDR3 runs 14 residues. The ends were cut back, 6 bases at V and 3 bases at J, with 12 bases in the middle. The CDR3 sequence: CASRGGGDNQPQHF. The CDR3, as DNA: TGCGCCAGCAGAGGAGGTGGGGACAATCAGCCCCAGCATTTT.

The CDR3 loop is CASSLVRGPSYEQYF. The CDR3 DNA sequence: TGTGCCAGCAGCTTAGTGCGGGGCCCATCCTACGAGCAGTACTTC. The genes are TRBV11-2 and TRBJ2-7, with D perhaps TRBD2 (6 bases). The germline V gene has CDR1 SGHAT and CDR2 FQNNGV. CDR3 length: 15 residues. Trimming took off 1 base at V and 1 base at J, with 11 bases between the two ends.

The chain carries TRBV6-1 and TRBJ2-2, with a possible D match to TRBD1 (6 bases). The CDR3 length is 14 residues. CDR1 MNHNS and CDR2 SASEGT come from the germline V gene. V shed 3 bases and J shed 4 bases, with 9 bases lying between them. CDR3 amino acids: CASSDWTVTGELFF. The DNA for the CDR3 is TGTGCCAGCAGTGATTGGACAGTCACCGGGGAGCTGTTTTTT.

In the case of this clone: The missing conserved phenylalanine or tryptophan at the end of this CDR3 makes a read error likely. The DNA is omitted, as the CDR3 cannot be located on it reliably, and the CDR3 follows TCRdb's listing. The chain uses TRBV5-1 and TRBJ2-7; TRBD1, the table's D call, lacks a check against the DNA. Germline-derived CDR1 and CDR2 are SGHRS and YFSETQ. The CDR3 length equals 10 residues, ends included. The chain's CDR3 is CASTIHRSTK.

The rearrangement uses TRBV10-3 and TRBJ1-3, with TRBD1 as a possible D gene (5 bases). The CDR3 totals 14 residues. CDR1 and CDR2 from the germline V gene are ENHRY and SYGVKD. Trimming took 4 bases from V and 4 from J, leaving 11 bases between them. Here the CDR3 reads CAISGGLGGNTIYF. Written as DNA, the CDR3 is TGTGCCATCAGTGGGGGCTTGGGCGGAAACACCATATATTTT.

This chain connects TRBV9 to TRBJ1-2; TRBD1 is a possible D gene (5 bases). The CDR3 runs to 13 residues. V was pared by 5 bases and J by 2 bases, with 10 bases between. CDR1 is SGDLS and CDR2 is YYNGEE in the germline V gene. The DNA of the CDR3 is TGTGCCAGCAGTGCGGGACGGAACTATGGCTACACCTTC. Translation gives CASSAGRNYGYTF.

The chain employs TRBV12-5 and TRBJ1-1; D gene ambiguous. The CDR3 extends over 16 amino acids. V was trimmed by 0 bases and J by 1 base, leaving 12 bases between them. Germline values: CDR1 LGHNT, CDR2 FRNRAP. The CDR3 sequence: CASGLVTGSRNTEAFF. In nucleotides, the CDR3 is TGTGCTAGTGGTTTGGTAACCGGGAGTCGGAACACTGAAGCTTTCTTT.

The rearrangement joins TRBV27 to TRBJ2-1; 12 nucleotides match TRBD1. CDR1 and CDR2 (germline): MNHEY, SMNVEV (reference sequence). Losses at the gene ends were 6 bases for V and 8 bases for J; bases not matched to a gene: 8. There are 15 residues in the CDR3. Here the CDR3 DNA reads TGTGCCAGCAGCCTAGGGACAGGGGGCAATGATGAGCAGTTCTTC. This gives the protein CASSLGTGGNDEQFF.

The chain has TRBV7-9 and TRBJ1-2, with D maybe TRBD1 (6 bases). The V and J ends lost 2 bases and 6 bases respectively, with 19 bases between them. CDR3 length: 16 amino acids. Germline V lookup: CDR1 SEHNR, CDR2 FQNEAQ (reference sequence). The CDR3 region has the DNA TGTGCCAGCAGCTTATCAGAAGGCAGGGGAATAAATGGCTACACCTTC. The encoded protein is CASSLSEGRGINGYTF. Complete variable domain (other parts from reference TRBV7-9 and TRBJ1-2): DTGVSQNPRHKITKRGQNVTFRCDPISEHNRLYWYRQTLGQGPEFLTYFQNEAQLEKSRLLSDRFSAERPKGSFSTLEIQRTEQGDSAMYLCASSLSEGRGINGYTFGSGTRLTVV.

This chain uses TRBV30 with TRBJ1-6; 7 nucleotides align to TRBD1. Germline CDR1 is GTSNPN and CDR2 is SVGIG (reference sequence). CDR3 length: 16 amino acids. V dropped 0 bases and J dropped 6; count of bases not matched to a gene: 8. This CDR3 is CAWSVWTGKFNSPLHF. CDR3 coding DNA: TGTGCCTGGAGTGTATGGACAGGAAAATTTAATTCACCCCTCCACTTT.

V and J are TRBV6-5 and TRBJ2-1; 9 positions agree with TRBD2. V shed 4 bases and J 4 bases; nucleotides not matched to a gene: 5. Germline V gene data show CDR1 as MNHEY and CDR2 as SVGAGI. This CDR3 is 15 amino acids long. CDR3 sequence: CASSFSSGAYNEQFF. CDR3 DNA: TGTGCCAGCAGTTTCTCTAGCGGGGCTTACAATGAGCAGTTCTTC.

The chain joins TRBV10-1 to TRBJ1-1, with TRBD1 matching 7 bases. With 3 bases clipped from V and 3 bases from J, the junction kept 13 bases outside the gene matches. The CDR3 contains 17 residues. Germline CDR1 WNHNN, CDR2 SYGVQD (reference sequence). The CDR3 DNA is TGCGCCAGCAGTGATAGAGGGGCTCCAGGGGGGTACACTGAAGCTTTCTTT. Translation gives CASSDRGAPGGYTEAFF.

The chain links TRBV6-6 to TRBJ2-1, with 7 positions matching TRBD2. The length of the CDR3 is 15 residues. From germline, CDR1 is MNHNY and CDR2 SVGAGI (reference sequence). The V gene end was trimmed by 6 bases and the J gene end by 7 bases; junction bases not matched to a gene: 12. The CDR3 region is CASSSMAGVPNEQFF. In DNA form, the CDR3 reads TGTGCCAGCAGCTCAATGGCGGGAGTACCGAATGAGCAGTTCTTC.

The V call is TRBV5-4, the J call TRBJ1-3, with TRBD1 identical over 7 bases. This CDR3 region has 15 residues. V shed 3 bases, J shed 3 bases, and the junction held 6 bases outside the gene matches. Germline V CDR1 and CDR2: SGHNT, YYREEE (reference sequence). The CDR3: CASSSDRDSGNTIYF. DNA of the CDR3: TGTGCCAGCAGCTCCGACCGGGACAGTGGAAACACCATATATTTT.

This chain joins TRBV6-5 and TRBJ2-7, with D tentatively TRBD1 (6 bases). The CDR3 contains 13 residues. CDR1 is MNHEY and CDR2 is SVGAGI in the germline V gene. The V end lost 4 bases, the J end lost 2 bases, and 9 bases lay between the germline ends. The CDR3 reads CASSWGQTYEQYF. The CDR3 DNA reads TGTGCCAGCAGTTGGGGACAAACCTACGAGCAGTACTTC.

This chain uses TRBV6-1 with TRBJ1-2, with 10 bases matching TRBD1. Germline CDR1 reads MNHNS; CDR2 reads SASEGT. The CDR3 consists of 15 residues. V was clipped by 4 bases and J by 3 bases; unmatched bases: 5. DNA of the CDR3: TGTGCCAGCAGTGGACAGGGGGCGGGGTACTATGGCTACACCTTC. Protein product: CASSGQGAGYYGYTF.

The rearrangement uses TRBV7-8 and TRBJ1-3; tentatively, D is TRBD1 (5 bases). The CDR3 extends over 15 amino acids. The germline gives CDR1 SGHVS, CDR2 FQNEAQ. Trimming removed 4 bases from V and 6 bases from J, with 16 bases in between. DNA of the CDR3: TGTGCCAGCAGCTCCCCCCAGGGATCACCAAACACCATATATTTT. Translated, it gives CASSSPQGSPNTIYF. The full variable domain, its missing parts supplied by reference TRBV7-8 and TRBJ1-3, is GAGVSQSPRYKVAKRGQDVALRCDPISGHVSLFWYQQALGQGPEFLTYFQNEAQLDKSGLPSDRFFAERPEGSVSTLKIQRTQQEDSAVYLCASSSPQGSPNTIYFGEGSWLTVV.

The rearrangement joins TRBV9 to TRBJ2-1; possible D gene TRBD2, 5 bases. The length of the CDR3 is 12 residues. In germline, CDR1 is SGDLS, CDR2 YYNGEE. Trimming cost V 0 bases and J 11 bases, with 9 bases left between them. The CDR3 loop is CASSVAREQQFF. The CDR3 DNA sequence: TGTGCCAGCAGCGTAGCTCGGGAACAGCAGTTCTTC.

V and J are TRBV25-1 and TRBJ2-7; 11 bases align to TRBD1. The germline gives CDR1 MGHDK, CDR2 SYGVNS. There are 14 residues in the CDR3. Trimming took 3 bases from V and 2 from J; bases not matched to a gene: 0. The CDR3 bases are TGTGCCAGCAGTGAGGGACAGGGGGCCTACGAGCAGTACTTC. It is translated as CASSEGQGAYEQYF.

The chain couples TRBV5-1 to TRBJ2-6; unclear D gene. Germline V CDR1 and CDR2: SGHRS, YFSETQ. With 2 bases removed from V and 0 bases from J, the gap between germline ends came to 6 bases. The CDR3 has 15 amino acids. The DNA of the CDR3 is TGCGCCAGCAGCTTACGGTTCTCTGGGGCCAACGTCCTGACTTTC. This encodes CASSLRFSGANVLTF.

The CDR3 here is CASSRYGLPGGEQYF. The CDR3 DNA reads as TGTGCCAGCTCACGCTATGGACTACCCGGAGGCGAGCAGTACTTC. The chain couples TRBV18 to TRBJ2-7, with D possibly TRBD2 on 6 matching bases. V shed 4 bases and J shed 6 bases, with 19 bases lying between them. This CDR3 spans 15 amino acids. Looked up from germline, CDR1 is KGHSH and CDR2 is LQKENI. Full variable domain (remainder filled in from reference TRBV18 and TRBJ2-7): NAGVMQNPRHLVRRRGQEARLRCSPMKGHSHVYWYRQLPEEGLKFMVYLQKENIIDESGMPKERFSAEFPKEGPSILRIQQVVRGDSAAYFCASSRYGLPGGEQYFGPGTRLTVT.

This sequence joins TRBV2 and TRBJ1-4; 11 bases agree with TRBD1. The CDR3 length is 16 residues. Per the germline V gene, CDR1 is SNHLY and CDR2 is FYNNEI. The V segment lost 6 bases and the J segment 7 bases; nucleotides outside the gene matches: 10. CDR3 nucleotide sequence: TGTGCCAGCAGCGTACGGCGGGGACAGGGGGGTGAAAAACTGTTTTTT. This gives the protein CASSVRRGQGGEKLFF.

This chain joins TRBV12-5 and TRBJ2-1; D possibly corresponds to TRBD2 (5 bases). The CDR3 is 15 amino acids. CDR1 and CDR2 (germline): LGHNT, FRNRAP. V was cut by 8 bases and J by 2 bases, with 16 bases left in between. The CDR3 coding sequence is TGTGCTAGTCGAGCTAGCACGGTACCCTACAATGAGCAGTTCTTC. It yields the protein CASRASTVPYNEQFF. Full variable domain (outside the CDR3, taken from reference TRBV12-5 and TRBJ2-1): DARVTQTPRHKVTEMGQEVTMRCQPILGHNTVFWYRQTMMQGLELLAYFRNRAPLDDSGMPKDRFSAEMPDATLATLKIQPSEPRDSAVYFCASRASTVPYNEQFFGPGTRLTVL.

The chain has TRBV27 and TRBJ2-7; D might be TRBD1 (5 bases). The CDR3 loop spans 15 amino acids. Trimming took off 2 bases at V and 5 bases at J, with 16 bases between the two ends. Germline V gene data show CDR1 as MNHEY and CDR2 as SMNVEV (reference sequence). The CDR3 region is CASSLGAGGINEQYF. The CDR3 DNA reads TGTGCCAGCAGTTTAGGGGCAGGTGGGATCAACGAGCAGTACTTC.

The genes are TRBV29-1 and TRBJ1-5; TRBD1 aligns across 9 bases. This CDR3 region has 14 residues. V trimming: 4 bases; J trimming: 1 base; junction bases outside the gene matches: 2. Germline V gives CDR1 SQVTM, CDR2 ANQGSEA. CDR3 loop: CSVVGTGSNQPQHF. The CDR3 DNA reads as TGCAGCGTTGTTGGGACAGGGAGCAATCAGCCCCAGCATTTT.

The J gene is TRBJ1-1, the V gene TRBV7-2; D is ambiguous. V lost 5 bases and J lost 6, with 16 bases in between. Germline-derived CDR1 and CDR2 are SGHTA and FQGNSA. The CDR3 sequence is 14 residues long. The CDR3 region has the DNA TGTGCCAGCAGCCTTGGCGGGGAATTATCTGAAGCTTTCTTT. The encoded protein is CASSLGGELSEAFF.

The V and J genes are TRBV27 and TRBJ2-3; 10 bases fit TRBD2. Germline CDR1 reads MNHEY; CDR2 reads SMNVEV (reference sequence). The CDR3 runs to 14 residues. V shed 4 bases, J shed 6 bases, and the junction held 4 bases outside the gene matches. Here the CDR3 DNA reads TGTGCCAGCAGTTCCGGACTAGCGGTTGATACGCAGTATTTT. Protein: CASSSGLAVDTQYF.

The rearrangement links TRBV19 to TRBJ1-1; D is possibly TRBD1 (5 bases). CDR1 and CDR2 from the germline V gene are LNHDA and SQIVND (reference sequence). The V and J ends lost 11 bases and 3 bases respectively, with 16 bases between them. This CDR3 is built from 13 residues. The CDR3 bases are TGTGCCTCACAGCGGGGCAGAGACACTGAAGCTTTCTTT. This translates into CASQRGRDTEAFF.

This chain links TRBV5-1 with TRBJ2-7, with TRBD2 matching 11 bases. Germline CDR1 SGHRS, CDR2 YFSETQ. V lost 6 bases, J lost 0 bases, and 11 bases stayed unmatched. The CDR3 loop spans 17 amino acids. The CDR3: CASTPGGTSGNSYEQYF. The CDR3 DNA is TGCGCCAGCACCCCAGGGGGGACTAGCGGCAACTCCTACGAGCAGTACTTC.